One sample yielded the 14 T cell receptor beta chains listed below, sequenced in a study of cytomegalovirus exposure and HLA in healthy donors. The protocol was immunoSEQ multiplex PCR, while the TCRdb copy is restricted to in-frame clones and leaves out a portion. Of about 200,000 clones in the sample, approximately 82% were seen once. Sequencing was performed on PBMCs. All receptors come from a woman between 18 and 29 years old in good health and CMV-seronegative.

This sequence joins TRBV7-3 and TRBJ2-6; D possibly matches TRBD1 or TRBD2 (6 bases each). CDR1 is SGHTA and CDR2 is FQGTGA in the germline V gene. With 5 bases removed from V and 0 bases from J, the gap between germline ends came to 11 bases. The CDR3 runs to 16 residues. The CDR3 DNA is TGTGCCAGCAGCGACGGGGGCCACTCTGGGGCCAACGTCCTGACTTTC. Amino acids: CASSDGGHSGANVLTF.

DNA for the CDR3: TGTGCCAGCAGCTTGGCGGACAGGGTGTACGAGCAGTACTTC. Translated: CASSLADRVYEQYF. The J gene is TRBJ2-7, the V gene TRBV28; the match to TRBD1 covers 8 bases. The CDR3 spans 14 residues. The ends lost 6 bases at V and 4 bases at J; junction bases unmatched: 8. Germline V gene sequence: CDR1 MDHEN, CDR2 SYDVKM. Based on the CDR3 plus reference TRBV28 and TRBJ2-7, the full variable domain is DVKVTQSSRYLVKRTGEKVFLECVQDMDHENMFWYRQDPGLGLRLIYFSYDVKMKEKGDIPEGYSVSREKKERFSLILESASTNQTSMYLCASSLADRVYEQYFGPGTRLTVT.

The genes are TRBV4-2 and TRBJ1-5; the D gene is possibly TRBD1 (5 bases). Germline V gene sequence: CDR1 LGHNA, CDR2 YNFKEQ. V was trimmed by 1 base and J by 5 bases, leaving 6 bases between them. The length of the CDR3 is 13 residues. For the CDR3, the DNA is TGTGCCAGCAGCCAAGGGGGGGATCAGCCCCAGCATTTT. It yields the protein CASSQGGDQPQHF.

The chain has TRBV30 and TRBJ2-1; TRBD2 aligns across 8 bases. The CDR3 is made up of 15 amino acids. CDR1 and CDR2 from the germline V gene are GTSNPN and SVGIG (reference sequence). V gave up 3 bases and J gave up 3 bases; unmatched junction bases: 7. The CDR3 region is CAWSPPAGDYNEQFF. CDR3 nucleotide sequence: TGTGCCTGGAGCCCCCCAGCGGGGGACTACAATGAGCAGTTCTTC.

This clone was picked up one time. V is TRBV6-4 and J is TRBJ1-1, with TRBD1 matching 7 bases. Per germline, CDR1 MRHNA and CDR2 SNTAGT. The CDR3 runs to 14 residues. The trim removed 0 bases at V and 8 bases at J, leaving 6 bases unmatched. CDR3 DNA: TGTGCCAGCAGTGACTCCGATGGGGACAGAGAAGCTTTCTTT. Protein product: CASSDSDGDREAFF.

This clone was detected only once. The rearrangement uses TRBV30 and TRBJ2-5; D gene unclear. CDR1 and CDR2 from the germline V gene are GTSNPN and SVGIG (reference sequence). With 0 bases removed from V and 7 bases from J, the gap between germline ends came to 12 bases. The CDR3 covers 13 residues. The CDR3 region has the DNA TGTGCCTGGAGTGTAAAAGCTCTGGCGACCCAGTACTTC. It yields the protein CAWSVKALATQYF.

The gene calls are TRBV6-6 and TRBJ1-1, with a possible D match to TRBD1 (5 bases). The V end was cut by 6 bases, the J end by 5 bases, with 10 bases between. The CDR3 spans 12 residues. The germline V gene encodes CDR1 MNHNY and CDR2 SVGAGI (reference sequence). The CDR3 region is CASSKGETEAFF. The CDR3 nucleotides read TGTGCCAGCAGCAAAGGGGAGACTGAAGCTTTCTTT.

This chain uses TRBV7-9 with TRBJ2-7; 14 bases map to TRBD2. V shed 5 bases, J shed 4 bases, and the junction held 7 bases outside the gene matches. The CDR3 runs to 16 residues. Germline V CDR1 and CDR2: SEHNR, FQNEAQ (reference sequence). For the CDR3, the DNA is TGTGCCAGCAGCGACCGACTAGCGGGAGGGCTATACGAGCAGTACTTC. Its protein product is CASSDRLAGGLYEQYF.

The chain combines TRBV19 with TRBJ1-2, with 9 nucleotides matching TRBD1. Germline V gene sequence: CDR1 LNHDA, CDR2 SQIVND (reference sequence). The CDR3 length is 13 residues. Trimming removed 9 bases from V and 7 bases from J; junction bases left unmatched: 9. The DNA for the CDR3 is TGTGCCAGCCAGGACAGGGGTCGAGGTGGCTACACCTTC. This sequence encodes CASQDRGRGGYTF.

This clone was counted between two and nine times. The chain uses TRBV7-9 and TRBJ1-1; 12 bases are shared with TRBD1. The CDR3 consists of 13 residues. J was trimmed by 8 bases and V by 3 bases; bases with no gene match: 1. CDR1 is SEHNR and CDR2 is FQNEAQ in the germline V gene (reference sequence). CDR3 nucleotide sequence: TGTGCCAGCAGCTTCGGGACAGGGGGCGAAGCTTTCTTT. Translated, it gives CASSFGTGGEAFF. Drawing the rest from reference TRBV7-9 and TRBJ1-1, the complete variable domain is DTGVSQNPRHKITKRGQNVTFRCDPISEHNRLYWYRQTLGQGPEFLTYFQNEAQLEKSRLLSDRFSAERPKGSFSTLEIQRTEQGDSAMYLCASSFGTGGEAFFGQGTRLTVV.

The rearrangement links TRBV6-5 to TRBJ1-2; weak D call: TRBD1 (5 bases). Germline CDR1 is MNHEY and CDR2 is SVGAGI. V lost 6 bases, J lost 3 bases, and 17 bases lay in between. The CDR3 sequence is 15 residues long. The CDR3 nucleotides read TGTGCCAGCAGGTCCGGGACGGAACAGGACTATGGCTACACCTTC. Its translation: CASRSGTEQDYGYTF.

The table lists this clone with many counts. The rearrangement joins TRBV2 to TRBJ2-2; TRBD2 agrees at 10 bases. V lost 8 bases to trimming and J lost 6 bases; unmatched junction nucleotides: 9. The germline CDR1 and CDR2 sequences are SNHLY and FYNNEI. This CDR3 spans 15 amino acids. The CDR3 reads CASASGRISPGELFF. CDR3 DNA: TGTGCCAGCGCTAGCGGGAGAATCTCCCCCGGGGAGCTGTTTTTT.

The CDR3 region has the DNA TGCGCCAGCAGCTTGGTTCAGTCCGGCGGGGAGCTGTTTTTT. Amino acids: CASSLVQSGGELFF. J is TRBJ2-2 and V is TRBV5-1; D gene ambiguous. The V end lost 0 bases, the J end lost 7 bases, and 10 bases lay between the germline ends. The CDR3 totals 14 residues. Per germline, CDR1 SGHRS and CDR2 YFSETQ.

This clone occurred a few times. The sample holds other DNA sequences that translate to the same CDR3. The rearrangement links TRBV2 to TRBJ1-1, with no clear D. Germline-derived CDR1 and CDR2 are SNHLY and FYNNEI. The CDR3 runs to 13 residues. V dropped 1 base and J dropped 4 bases, with 7 bases sitting between them. This chain's CDR3 is CASSEGEVTEAFF. The CDR3 DNA sequence: TGTGCCAGCAGTGAAGGGGAGGTCACTGAAGCTTTCTTT.